Listed below are T cell receptor beta chains from one sample, sequenced in a study of T cells of healthy individuals. In TCRdb, the 5' RACE reads were re-called with MiXCR into one record per CDR3 protein. The profile shows 65,000 to 95,000 distinct CDR3 sequences, approximately 5.4% of them singletons. The receptors were sampled from a female donor in good health. The CDR3 runs from the conserved cysteine through the conserved F or W.

V	J	CDR3
TRBV4-3	TRBJ2-4	CASSHDGTGGIYF
TRBV27	TRBJ2-1	CASHTSGRAREQFF
TRBV12-3/TRBV12-4	TRBJ2-1	CASQLSGGLNNEQFF
TRBV13	TRBJ2-3	CASSLAQRTDTQYF
TRBV20-1	TRBJ2-1	CSANSYGASRAGSVNEQFF
TRBV10-3	TRBJ1-5	CAISESMARGGQPQHF
TRBV5-4	TRBJ2-5	CASSPLMASGETQYF
TRBV5-1	TRBJ2-2	CASSGGLFF
TRBV20-1	TRBJ2-7	CSARDRREQYF
TRBV30	TRBJ2-3	CAWSVPWASGRGPDTQYF
TRBV29-1	TRBJ2-1	CSIRDHLGGEQFF
TRBV6-2/TRBV6-3	TRBJ2-4	CASRGTWGGPGYIQYF
TRBV20-1	TRBJ2-5	CSASPREPRVETQYF
TRBV4-1	TRBJ1-3	CASSQGQGSGNTIYF
TRBV5-1	TRBJ2-2	CASSLGESNTGELFF
TRBV5-1	TRBJ2-3	CASSLIAGRAQDTQYF
TRBV7-8	TRBJ2-7	CASSPRQGLYYEQYF
TRBV7-3	TRBJ2-5	CASSLTGTGPGTQYF
TRBV29-1	TRBJ2-1	CSVNEQFF
TRBV3-1	TRBJ2-1	CASSQDRGRDYNEQFF
TRBV11-2	TRBJ1-3	CASSRGAPGNTIYF
TRBV28	TRBJ2-7	CASSSWGERTYEQYF
TRBV6-2/TRBV6-3	TRBJ2-3	CASGHAGGITDTQYF
TRBV6-6	TRBJ1-1	CASSYGQGTTEAFF